The 29 T cell receptor beta chains below come from one sample, sequenced in a study of T cells in Graves' hyperthyroidism and ophthalmopathy. Amplification yielded TCR beta CDR3 regions, with RNA transcripts as the source. A first-round RT-PCR of the TCR CDR3 used the HTBI primer set. One entry per CDR3 protein, called by TCRdb with MiXCR from the multiplex PCR reads. The sample consists of 250,000 or so distinct CDR3 sequences, roughly 15% of them appearing once. Sequenced sample: blood. All receptors derive from a woman aged 50 to 60 with Graves' hyperthyroidism that later progressed to Graves' ophthalmopathy.

This clonotype has at least ten counts. The chain links TRBV12-3 or TRBV12-4 to TRBJ1-6; a weak D match, TRBD1 (6 bases). With 2 bases removed from V and 7 bases from J, the gap between germline ends came to 12 bases. This CDR3 has 15 residues. In DNA form, the CDR3 reads TGTGCCAGCAGTTTACTTCCAGGGGCAAATTCACCCCTCCACTTT. Its protein is CASSLLPGANSPLHF.

The table lists this clonotype with many counts. The gene calls are TRBV6-5 and TRBJ1-4; D call uncertain. V shed 0 bases and J shed 0 bases, with 8 bases lying between them. Per the germline V gene, CDR1 is MNHEY and CDR2 is SVGAGI. The CDR3 extends over 16 amino acids. Here the CDR3 DNA reads TGTGCCAGCAGTTACTCGCTGGGATCAACTAATGAAAAACTGTTTTTT. Amino acids: CASSYSLGSTNEKLFF.

This clonotype was seen ten or more times. The rearrangement joins TRBV28 to TRBJ1-1, with D perhaps matching TRBD1 (5 bases). This CDR3 contains 18 residues. Between the trimmed V and J ends, which lost 6 bases and 3 bases, there was a span of 26 bases. Germline CDR1 MDHEN, CDR2 SYDVKM. The CDR3 DNA sequence: TGTGCCAGCAGCCTTCCCGCAGGGAGGGGCAGAAGGGACACTGAAGCTTTCTTT. This translates into CASSLPAGRGRRDTEAFF. The full variable domain, with the rest looked up from reference TRBV28 and TRBJ1-1, is DVKVTQSSRYLVKRTGEKVFLECVQDMDHENMFWYRQDPGLGLRLIYFSYDVKMKEKGDIPEGYSVSREKKERFSLILESASTNQTSMYLCASSLPAGRGRRDTEAFFGQGTRLTVV.

This clonotype occurred a few times. This rearrangement joins TRBV6-1 to TRBJ1-5; tentative D call: TRBD1 (5 bases). The germline CDR1 and CDR2 sequences are MNHNS and SASEGT. The CDR3 extends over 16 amino acids. The V end lost 5 bases, the J end lost 7 bases, and 21 bases lay between the germline ends. CDR3: CASSPTDRTREQPQHF. The CDR3 nucleotides read TGTGCCAGCAGTCCCACCGACAGAACCAGGGAGCAGCCCCAGCATTTT.

This clonotype occurred a few times. The V call is TRBV5-1, the J call TRBJ2-2; tentative D call: TRBD2 (6 bases). V shed 4 bases and J shed 5 bases, with 15 bases lying between them. The CDR3 has 15 amino acids. The germline V gene has CDR1 SGHRS and CDR2 YFSETQ. CDR3 protein: CASSPLREGTGELFF. CDR3 bases: TGCGCCAGCAGCCCCTTGCGGGAAGGGACCGGGGAGCTGTTTTTT.

The sample holds many counts of this clonotype. V and J are TRBV7-8 and TRBJ2-7, with TRBD1 identical over 10 bases. CDR3 length: 15 amino acids. Germline CDR1 SGHVS, CDR2 FQNEAQ. Trimming cost V 5 bases and J 4 bases; bases outside gene matches: 8. In DNA form, the CDR3 reads TGTGCCAGCAGCCCGAGGACAGGGGGTTGGTACGAGCAGTACTTC. Translating gives CASSPRTGGWYEQYF.

The chain employs TRBV11-2 and TRBJ2-7; 9 nucleotides agree with TRBD1. The CDR3 is 15 residues long. V shed 1 base, J shed 2 bases, and the junction held 3 bases outside the gene matches. Looked up from germline, CDR1 is SGHAT and CDR2 is FQNNGV. The CDR3 loop is CASSLGGQGPYEQYF. The CDR3 nucleotides read TGTGCCAGCAGCTTAGGTGGACAGGGGCCCTACGAGCAGTACTTC.

This clonotype was picked up many times. The CDR3 nucleotides are TGCGCCAGCAGCAGGGTACTAGCGGGAGACTACGGGGAGCTGTTTTTT. This encodes CASSRVLAGDYGELFF. The V and J genes are TRBV5-1 and TRBJ2-2, with 11 bases matching TRBD2. The CDR3 runs to 16 residues. CDR1 is SGHRS, CDR2 YFSETQ, per germline. The V gene end was trimmed by 4 bases and the J gene end by 7 bases; junction bases not matched to a gene: 9.

Only a few counts were recorded for this clonotype. The chain joins TRBV7-9 to TRBJ1-4; D is unresolved. This CDR3 has 17 amino acids. Germline V gene lookup returns CDR1 SEHNR and CDR2 FQNEAQ (reference sequence). Trimming took 1 base from V and 5 from J, leaving 17 bases between them. The CDR3: CASSLVVAYGPNEKLFF. The CDR3 bases are TGTGCCAGCAGCTTAGTCGTCGCATATGGGCCGAATGAAAAACTGTTTTTT.

Of note for this clonotype: This may come from a read error, since a much larger clone is one base off. The rearrangement uses TRBV3-1 and TRBJ2-3; 8 bases are a match to TRBD2. The CDR3 consists of 15 residues. Germline CDR1 is LGHDT and CDR2 is YNNKEL (reference sequence). The chain's CDR3 is CAGSQDSTGGDTQYF. CDR3 DNA: TGTGCCGGCAGCCAAGATTCCACGGGAGGGGATACGCAGTATTTT.

This clonotype was recorded many times. The V call is TRBV7-9, the J call TRBJ2-3; 9 bases match TRBD1. The V segment lost 5 bases and the J segment 2 bases; nucleotides outside the gene matches: 8. The CDR3 has 16 residues. Per the germline V gene, CDR1 is SEHNR and CDR2 is FQNEAQ (reference sequence). CDR3 DNA: TGTGCCAGCAGCCAGGGGACAGGGCCTTTCACAGATACGCAGTATTTT. This codes for CASSQGTGPFTDTQYF.

This clonotype was seen ten or more times. The chain couples TRBV3-1 to TRBJ2-7; TRBD2 matches at 10 bases. The CDR3 is 18 amino acids. Germline-derived CDR1 and CDR2 are LGHDT and YNNKEL (reference sequence). V lost 0 bases, J lost 6 bases, and 14 bases stayed unmatched. As DNA, the CDR3 is TGTGCCAGCAGCCAAGAGGTTCGGATGACTAGCGGGCGAGGCGAGCAGTACTTC. It is translated as CASSQEVRMTSGRGEQYF.

This clonotype was picked up many times. The chain links TRBV27 to TRBJ1-1; no reliable D call. Germline CDR1 is MNHEY and CDR2 is SMNVEV (reference sequence). V lost 5 bases and J lost 1, with 11 bases in between. There are 14 residues in the CDR3. The DNA of the CDR3 is TGTGCCAGCAGTGGGCACGGCCGGAACACTGAAGCTTTCTTT. It is translated as CASSGHGRNTEAFF.

At least ten counts were recorded for this clonotype. The rearrangement joins TRBV7-9 to TRBJ2-5; D possibly corresponds to TRBD2 (6 bases). Looked up from germline, CDR1 is SEHNR and CDR2 is FQNEAQ (reference sequence). Between the trimmed V and J ends, which lost 6 bases and 2 bases, there was a span of 22 bases. The CDR3 has 17 residues. The CDR3 nucleotides are TGTGCCAGCAGATCTGGGCGTTATAAGGAGGGTCAAGAGACCCAGTACTTC. Its translation: CASRSGRYKEGQETQYF.

This clonotype came up many times. The chain joins TRBV20-1 to TRBJ2-5, with TRBD1 identical over 9 bases. Germline V gene lookup returns CDR1 DFQATT and CDR2 SNEGSKA (reference sequence). V lost 4 bases, J lost 5 bases, and 8 bases stayed unmatched. The CDR3 totals 14 residues. The chain's CDR3 is CSAKTGGLEETQYF. The CDR3 region has the DNA TGCAGTGCTAAGACAGGGGGTCTTGAGGAGACCCAGTACTTC.

The chain couples TRBV9 to TRBJ2-7; D may correspond to TRBD1 or TRBD2 (6 bases each). Germline CDR1 is SGDLS and CDR2 is YYNGEE. Trimming cost V 0 bases and J 2 bases, with 18 bases left between them. The CDR3 is made up of 17 amino acids. CDR3 nucleotides: TGTGCCAGCAGCGTAGGTATTGGGGGGCCTGCCCCCTACGAGCAGTACTTC. Protein: CASSVGIGGPAPYEQYF. The complete variable domain, with remaining parts taken from reference TRBV9 and TRBJ2-7, reads DSGVTQTPKHLITATGQRVTLRCSPRSGDLSVYWYQQSLDQGLQFLIQYYNGEERAKGNILERFSAQQFPDLHSELNLSSLELGDSALYFCASSVGIGGPAPYEQYFGPGTRLTVT.

The CDR3 region has the DNA TGTGCCAGCAGCCAAGATCAGGGACGAAAACTGTTTTTT. It translates to CASSQDQGRKLFF. V is TRBV3-1 and J is TRBJ1-4, with a weak D call TRBD1 (5 bases). V was cut by 0 bases and J by 10 bases, with 9 bases left in between. The CDR3 runs 13 residues. The germline V gene has CDR1 LGHDT and CDR2 YNNKEL (reference sequence).

This clonotype occurred many times. This chain joins TRBV10-3 and TRBJ2-1, with 12 bases matching TRBD2. The V and J ends lost 10 bases and 4 bases, in that order; junction bases with no gene match: 5. This CDR3 has 14 amino acids. The germline CDR1 and CDR2 sequences are ENHRY and SYGVKD. In DNA, the CDR3 is TGTGCCACCCGGACTAGCGGGGCTTACAATGAGCAGTTCTTC. Translating it yields CATRTSGAYNEQFF.

This clonotype was seen at least ten times. The chain joins TRBV12-3 or TRBV12-4 to TRBJ2-3; TRBD1 or TRBD2 may be the D gene (6 bases each). Trimming pared 6 bases from V and 2 bases from J, leaving 15 bases between. The length of the CDR3 is 15 residues. CDR3 coding DNA: TGTGCCAGCAGCCTCCGGTGGGGGGCCACAGATACGCAGTATTTT. Protein sequence: CASSLRWGATDTQYF.

This clonotype occurred many times. The rearrangement links TRBV28 to TRBJ2-7; D is uncertain. The CDR3 covers 12 residues. V shed 3 bases and J shed 5 bases, with 8 bases lying between them. Germline CDR1 reads MDHEN; CDR2 reads SYDVKM. The CDR3 reads CASSFGTDEQYF. The CDR3 nucleotides are TGTGCCAGCAGTTTTGGTACGGACGAGCAGTACTTC.

This clonotype showed up many times. V gene TRBV6-1 combines with J gene TRBJ1-1, with 7 bases that match TRBD1. Germline assignment: CDR1 MNHNS and CDR2 SASEGT. CDR3 length: 14 amino acids. The trim removed 5 bases at V and 1 base at J, leaving 4 bases unmatched. The CDR3 reads CASSYRTGNTEAFF. For the CDR3, the DNA is TGTGCCAGCAGTTATAGGACAGGGAACACTGAAGCTTTCTTT.

This clonotype has at least ten counts. The rearrangement joins TRBV12-3 or TRBV12-4 to TRBJ1-1; possibly TRBD1 for D (6 bases). The CDR3 has 13 amino acids. V was shortened by 6 bases and J by 3 bases, with 11 bases between the two germline ends. As DNA, the CDR3 is TGTGCCAGCAGACTTACAGGGTACACTGAAGCTTTCTTT. Protein product: CASRLTGYTEAFF.

This clonotype was seen repeatedly, ten times or more. This chain uses TRBV6-2 or TRBV6-3 with TRBJ2-7; 7 bases line up with TRBD1. V was pared by 6 bases and J by 4 bases, with 9 bases of the junction left unmatched. Germline CDR1 MNHEY, CDR2 SVGEGT. The CDR3 has 14 amino acids. As DNA, the CDR3 is TGTGCCAGCAGGCCACCCGGGACAGTTTACGAGCAGTACTTC. Residues: CASRPPGTVYEQYF.

This chain connects TRBV4-1 to TRBJ2-7, with 7 bases fitting TRBD1. V lost 0 bases, J lost 3 bases, and 14 bases stayed unmatched. Germline V gives CDR1 MGHRA, CDR2 YSYEKL. There are 18 residues in the CDR3. In DNA form, the CDR3 reads TGCGCCAGCAGCCAAGATTTTGGCCCGCAGGGGGTCAGCTACGAGCAGTACTTC. Protein product: CASSQDFGPQGVSYEQYF.

This clonotype appeared a few times. The chain is built from TRBV5-1 and TRBJ2-7, with a possible D match to TRBD2 (5 bases). The CDR3 covers 16 residues. Germline V lookup: CDR1 SGHRS, CDR2 YFSETQ. V lost 0 bases, J lost 0 bases, and 13 bases lay in between. The CDR3 DNA reads TGCGCCAGCAGCTTGGGGGAGTCCTGGAGCTCCTACGAGCAGTACTTC. This gives the protein CASSLGESWSSYEQYF.

This clonotype has at least ten counts. The chain has TRBV7-2 and TRBJ2-1; perhaps D is TRBD1 or TRBD2 (7 bases each). The CDR3 loop spans 16 amino acids. Germline assignment: CDR1 SGHTA and CDR2 FQGNSA. V gave up 1 base and J gave up 8 bases, with 18 bases separating them. The CDR3 protein is CASSLVGTAGSHEQFF. DNA of the CDR3: TGTGCCAGCAGCTTAGTCGGGACAGCGGGGAGCCATGAGCAGTTCTTC. The variable domain in full, with the rest retrieved from reference TRBV7-2 and TRBJ2-1, is GAGVSQSPSNKVTEKGKDVELRCDPISGHTALYWYRQSLGQGLEFLIYFQGNSAPDKSGLPSDRFSAERTGGSVSTLTIQRTQQEDSAVYLCASSLVGTAGSHEQFFGPGTRLTVL.

This clonotype has more than one count but fewer than ten. The chain is built from TRBV20-1 and TRBJ1-5, with 7 bases fitting TRBD1. Germline V CDR1 and CDR2: DFQATT, SNEGSKA (reference sequence). The CDR3 runs 15 residues. J gave up 7 bases and V 0 bases, and 9 bases lay outside the gene matches. CDR3 sequence (DNA): TGCAGTGCTAGAGACGCCACAGGGGACGGGCAGCCCCAGCATTTT. It specifies CSARDATGDGQPQHF.

The rearrangement joins TRBV6-4 to TRBJ2-2; D remains ambiguous. Germline CDR1 and CDR2: MRHNA and SNTAGT. The CDR3 sequence is 14 residues long. The V end was cut by 5 bases, the J end by 4 bases, with 11 bases between. In DNA form, the CDR3 reads TGTGCCAGCAGTTACCAGCACGGCACCGGGGAGCTGTTTTTT. Encoded protein: CASSYQHGTGELFF.

Many counts were recorded for this clonotype. The chain links TRBV20-1 to TRBJ2-3; TRBD2 matches at 9 bases. V shed 3 bases, J shed 6 bases, and the junction held 7 bases outside the gene matches. CDR1 is DFQATT, CDR2 SNEGSKA, per germline (reference sequence). The CDR3 loop spans 14 amino acids. CDR3 protein: CSASGSGSRDTQYF. CDR3 DNA sequence: TGCAGTGCTAGCGGTAGCGGGAGTCGGGATACGCAGTATTTT.